This TCR beta chain was found in a study of CD8 T cells in ankylosing spondylitis. Study-level findings and limits: A subset of motif variants has previously been described in the synovial fluid and blood of reactive arthritis. Clones linked to disease were reported to show significant enrichment in matched ankylosing spondylitis synovial fluid. The authors found the disease-linked clones to be CD8+ and relatively rare in peripheral blood. Seemingly distinctive of ankylosing spondylitis blood was a TCR beta motif formed by eight highly homologous variants.

A few counts support this clonotype. Its specificity is not known. With molecular barcodes, quantitative 5'-RACE was used to make the TCR beta libraries. TCRdb itself ran the 5' RACE reads through MiXCR, one entry per CDR3 protein. Of around 130,000 distinct CDR3 sequences in the sample, 15% to 20% were seen once. This receptor was identified in a male donor with ankylosing spondylitis. The sequencing sample was made of blood, either unsorted or a sorted T cell fraction (not recorded which).

In DNA, the CDR3 is TGTGCCAGTCAGAACCCGAACACCGGGGAGCTGTTTTTT. It codes for CASQNPNTGELFF. This chain links TRBV7-9 with TRBJ2-2; no definite D call. The germline V and J ends were trimmed by 9 bases and 0 bases, with 8 bases remaining between them. The CDR3 extends over 13 amino acids. Germline CDR1 reads SEHNR; CDR2 reads FQNEAQ (reference sequence).